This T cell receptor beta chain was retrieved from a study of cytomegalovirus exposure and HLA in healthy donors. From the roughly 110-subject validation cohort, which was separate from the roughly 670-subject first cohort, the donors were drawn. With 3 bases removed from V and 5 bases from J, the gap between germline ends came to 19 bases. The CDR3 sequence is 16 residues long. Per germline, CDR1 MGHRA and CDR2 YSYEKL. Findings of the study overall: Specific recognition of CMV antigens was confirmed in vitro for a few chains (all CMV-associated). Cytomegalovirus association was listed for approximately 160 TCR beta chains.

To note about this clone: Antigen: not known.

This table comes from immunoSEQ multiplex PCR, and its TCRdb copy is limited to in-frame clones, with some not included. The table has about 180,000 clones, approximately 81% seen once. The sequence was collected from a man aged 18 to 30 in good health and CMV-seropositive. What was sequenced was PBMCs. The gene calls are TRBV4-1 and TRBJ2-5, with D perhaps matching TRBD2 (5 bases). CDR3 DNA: TGCGCCAGCAGCCACCCATGGGCTGAGGGAGAGGAGACCCAGTACTTC. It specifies CASSHPWAEGEETQYF.